This TCR beta chain comes out of a study of CD8 T cells in Susac syndrome. Comment on this clonotype: What it binds is not known.

Study findings and constraints: That the number of individuals in its TCR sequencing and HLA analysis was relatively small was acknowledged by the study.

CD8+ and CD4+ T cells from blood underwent TCR beta sequencing, which was carried out in a high-throughput format. The authors reverse transcribed roughly 0.5 to 1 ug RNA with random hexamers. TCRdb itself ran the immunoSEQ multiplex PCR reads through MiXCR, one entry per CDR3 protein. The sample consists of hundreds of thousands of distinct CDR3 sequences, 75% to 90% of them appearing once. This CDR3 is built from 16 residues. Germline V CDR1 and CDR2: SGHTA, FQGNSA. The V and J ends lost 5 bases and 4 bases respectively, with 20 bases between them. The sequence was collected from a human donor with multiple sclerosis. Sequencing was performed on CD8+ T cells from PBMCs. The chain is built from TRBV7-2 and TRBJ1-1; possible D gene TRBD1, 5 bases. CDR3 nucleotide sequence: TGTGCCAGCAGCCAATACTGGGTGGGAGGGGTCACTGAAGCTTTCTTT. Amino acid sequence: CASSQYWVGGVTEAFF.